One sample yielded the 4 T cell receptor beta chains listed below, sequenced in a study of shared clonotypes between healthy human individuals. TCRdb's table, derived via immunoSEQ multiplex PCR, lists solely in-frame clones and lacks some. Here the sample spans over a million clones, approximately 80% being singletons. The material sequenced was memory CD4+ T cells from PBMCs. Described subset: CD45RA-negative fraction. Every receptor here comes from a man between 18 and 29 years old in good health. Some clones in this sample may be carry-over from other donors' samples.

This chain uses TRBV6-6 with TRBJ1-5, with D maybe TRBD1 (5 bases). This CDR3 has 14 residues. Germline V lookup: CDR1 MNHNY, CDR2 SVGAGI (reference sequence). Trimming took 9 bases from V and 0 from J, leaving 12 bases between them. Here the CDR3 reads CASNGGNSNQPQHF. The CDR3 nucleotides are TGTGCCAGTAATGGGGGGAATAGCAATCAGCCCCAGCATTTT.

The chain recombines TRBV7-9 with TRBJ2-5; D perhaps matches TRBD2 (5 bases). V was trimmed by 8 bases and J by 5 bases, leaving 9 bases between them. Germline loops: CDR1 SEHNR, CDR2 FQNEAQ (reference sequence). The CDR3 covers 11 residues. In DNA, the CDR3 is TGTGCCAGCGGACCGGGGGAGACCCAGTACTTC. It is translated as CASGPGETQYF.

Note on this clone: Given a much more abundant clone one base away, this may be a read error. CDR3 loop: CASSFTQIIRPNEQFF. The CDR3 DNA follows: TGTGCCAGCAGTTTCACCCAGATAATTAGGCCCAATGAGCAGTTCTTC. This chain links TRBV28 with TRBJ2-1, with D hard to call. Germline CDR1 MDHEN, CDR2 SYDVKM. V was cut by 3 bases and J by 6 bases, with 18 bases left in between. The CDR3 is 16 residues long.

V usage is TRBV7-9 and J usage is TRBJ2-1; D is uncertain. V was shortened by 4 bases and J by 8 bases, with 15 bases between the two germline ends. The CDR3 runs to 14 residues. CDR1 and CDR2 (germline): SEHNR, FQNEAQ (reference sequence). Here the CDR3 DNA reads TGTGCCAGCAGCTCCCGGCGGACCGCCGATGAGCAGTTCTTC. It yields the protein CASSSRRTADEQFF.